This paragraph reports one T cell receptor (beta chain). This record comes from a study of technical replicates of blood from a handful of donors. CDR1 and CDR2 from the germline V gene are SQVTM and ANQGSEA. Trimming took 7 bases from V and 5 from J; bases not matched to a gene: 11. The CDR3 has 14 residues. Libraries were prepared by immunoSEQ multiplex PCR; TCRdb keeps only in-frame clonotypes and omits some of them. This table has 65,000 to 90,000 clones, 93% appearing once. Sequencing was performed on T cells isolated from PBMCs. The gene calls are TRBV29-1 and TRBJ1-1; 9 bases line up with TRBD1. The sequence was collected from a human donor in good health. Here the CDR3 reads CSGKRTGEGTEAFF. The CDR3, as DNA: TGCAGCGGGAAACGGACAGGGGAGGGGACTGAAGCTTTCTTT.